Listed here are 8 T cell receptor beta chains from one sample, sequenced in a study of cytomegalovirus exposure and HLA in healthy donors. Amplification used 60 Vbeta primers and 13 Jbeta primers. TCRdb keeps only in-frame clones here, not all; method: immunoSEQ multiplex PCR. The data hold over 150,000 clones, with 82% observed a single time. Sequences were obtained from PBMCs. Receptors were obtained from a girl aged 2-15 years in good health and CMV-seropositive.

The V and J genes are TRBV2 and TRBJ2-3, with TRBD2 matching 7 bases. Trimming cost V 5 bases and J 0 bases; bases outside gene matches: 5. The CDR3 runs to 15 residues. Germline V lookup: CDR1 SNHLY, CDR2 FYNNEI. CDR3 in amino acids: CASSKGTTSTDTQYF. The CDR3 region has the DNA TGTGCCAGCAGTAAAGGGACTACTAGCACAGATACGCAGTATTTT.

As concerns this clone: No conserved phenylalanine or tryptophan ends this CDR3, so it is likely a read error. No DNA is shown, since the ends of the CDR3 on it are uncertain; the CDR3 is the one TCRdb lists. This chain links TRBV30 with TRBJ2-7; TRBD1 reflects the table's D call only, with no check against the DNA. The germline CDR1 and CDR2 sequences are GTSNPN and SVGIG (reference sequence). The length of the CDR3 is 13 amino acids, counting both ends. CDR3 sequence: CAWGPSGTGTLNL.

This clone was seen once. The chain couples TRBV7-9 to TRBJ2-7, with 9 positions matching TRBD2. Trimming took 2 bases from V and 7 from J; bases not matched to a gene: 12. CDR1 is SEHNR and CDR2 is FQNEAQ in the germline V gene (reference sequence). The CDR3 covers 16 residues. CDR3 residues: CASSLPVSSGIREQYF. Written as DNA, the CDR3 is TGTGCCAGCAGCTTACCCGTCTCTAGCGGGATTCGGGAGCAGTACTTC.

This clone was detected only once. The CDR3 is CASSPGLAGFASTDTQYF. The CDR3 DNA reads TGCGCCAGCAGCCCGGGACTAGCGGGTTTTGCTAGCACAGATACGCAGTATTTT. V is TRBV5-1 and J is TRBJ2-3, with TRBD2 identical over 12 bases. This CDR3 contains 18 residues. Germline CDR1 is SGHRS and CDR2 is YFSETQ. Germline trimming cut 4 bases from V and 0 bases from J; bases unmatched to any gene: 9.

For the CDR3, the DNA is TGCGCCAGCAGCCAAGAAGGAGGGAGAAGGGGCAATGAGCAGTTCTTC. This encodes CASSQEGGRRGNEQFF. The chain links TRBV4-1 to TRBJ2-1; TRBD2 might be the D (6 bases). Per the germline V gene, CDR1 is MGHRA and CDR2 is YSYEKL. This CDR3 has 16 residues. V was trimmed by 0 bases and J by 6 bases, leaving 15 bases between them.

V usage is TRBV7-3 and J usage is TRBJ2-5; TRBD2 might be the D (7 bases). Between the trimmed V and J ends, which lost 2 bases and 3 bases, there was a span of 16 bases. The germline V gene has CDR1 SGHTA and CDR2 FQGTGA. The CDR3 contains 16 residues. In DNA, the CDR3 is TGTGCCAGCAGCTTAGGGGGGGCGGGAGCGGAAGAGACCCAGTACTTC. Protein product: CASSLGGAGAEETQYF.

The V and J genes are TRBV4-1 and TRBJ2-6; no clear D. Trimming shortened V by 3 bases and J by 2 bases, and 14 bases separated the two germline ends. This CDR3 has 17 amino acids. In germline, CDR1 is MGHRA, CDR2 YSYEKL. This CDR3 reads CASSHIIRVTGANVLTF. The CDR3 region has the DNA TGCGCCAGCAGCCACATAATAAGAGTAACTGGGGCCAACGTCCTGACTTTC.

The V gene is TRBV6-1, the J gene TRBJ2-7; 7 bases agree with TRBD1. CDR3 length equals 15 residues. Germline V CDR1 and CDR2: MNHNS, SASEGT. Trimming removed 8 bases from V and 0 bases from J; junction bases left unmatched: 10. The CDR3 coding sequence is TGTGCCAGCGGCGTAGGGGGCCCCAGCTCCTACGAGCAGTACTTC. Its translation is CASGVGGPSSYEQYF.